The clone carrying this T cell receptor beta chain appeared a few times. The antigen remains unidentified. The CDR3 totals 15 residues. V lost 0 bases, J lost 0 bases, and 11 bases lay in between. Germline CDR1 DFQATT, CDR2 SNEGSKA (reference sequence). The data originate from a study of blood T cells in healthy people across ages. Combining a sample-barcoded 5' primer with a J-beta primer mix, a second PCR ran for 7 to 11 cycles. TCRdb re-called the 5' RACE reads with MiXCR, one entry per CDR3 protein. The data contain approximately 1.5 million distinct CDR3 sequences, roughly 30% of them singletons. Whole-study findings and limits: Per million T cells, TCR beta diversity dropped about linearly as age rose.

This clonotype originated in a woman in her thirties in good health. Sequencing was carried out using blood. J is TRBJ1-2 and V is TRBV20-1; tentatively, D is TRBD1 (6 bases). The CDR3 region is CSARDLGATNYGYTF. The CDR3 DNA sequence: TGCAGTGCTAGAGATCTGGGGGCAACTAACTATGGCTACACCTTC.